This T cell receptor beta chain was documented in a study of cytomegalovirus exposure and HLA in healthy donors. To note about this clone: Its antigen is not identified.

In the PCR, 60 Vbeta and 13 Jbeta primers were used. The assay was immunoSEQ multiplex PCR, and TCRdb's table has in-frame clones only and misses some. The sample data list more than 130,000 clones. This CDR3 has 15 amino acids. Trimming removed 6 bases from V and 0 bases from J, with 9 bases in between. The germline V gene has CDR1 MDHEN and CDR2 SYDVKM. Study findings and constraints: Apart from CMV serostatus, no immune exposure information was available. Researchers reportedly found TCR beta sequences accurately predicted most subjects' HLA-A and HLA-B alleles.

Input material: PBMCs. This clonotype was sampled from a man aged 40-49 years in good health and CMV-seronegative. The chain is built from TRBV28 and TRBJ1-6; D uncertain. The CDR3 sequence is CASSTDRSYNSPLHF. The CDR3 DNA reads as TGTGCCAGCAGCACAGATCGCTCCTATAATTCACCCCTCCACTTT.